The rows below give T cell receptor beta chains drawn from one sample of a study of post-analysis software for immune sequencing data. Using its own MiXCR run on the PCR reads, TCRdb lists one record per CDR3 protein. The repertoire holds approximately 730,000 distinct CDR3 sequences, with 25% to 30% as singletons. Sequencing input: blood. The receptor source for this set is a girl between 5 and 17 years old with multiple sclerosis. Each CDR3 is given with its conserved first and last residue. D genes are given only for firm matches. Expanded clones get a size class; other rows say once, few or many, or leave the size out.

clone_size j_call v_call d_call cdr3_nt cdr3_aa
- TRBJ2-2 TRBV29-1 TRBD2 TGCAGCGTGGCGACTAGCGGGACGGCCGGGGAGCTGTTTTTT CSVATSGTAGELFF
few TRBJ1-6 TRBV4-3 TRBD1 TGCGCCAGCAGCCTCGGACAGGGTAACGATTCACCCCTCCACTTT CASSLGQGNDSPLHF
few TRBJ2-5 TRBV7-2 - TGTGCCAGCAGCCTGGGGGCGCTAGCCCAAGAGACCCAGTACTTC CASSLGALAQETQYF
- TRBJ1-6 TRBV7-2 - TGTGCCAGCAGCTTAGGCCCCGCGACAGCCTCAAATTCACCCCTCCACTTT CASSLGPATASNSPLHF
- TRBJ2-2 TRBV10-3 TRBD2 TGTGCCATCAGTGAGTGGAGCGGGAGGGACACCGGGGAGCTGTTTTTT CAISEWSGRDTGELFF
few TRBJ2-7 TRBV20-1 - TGCAGTGCCGTTGGACAGACCCGGGACTTGGTCTACTACGAGCAGTACTTC CSAVGQTRDLVYYEQYF
- TRBJ2-7 TRBV20-1 - TGCAGTGCCCCAGTCCCTAGCCTGGGTCCCTACGAGCAGTACTTC CSAPVPSLGPYEQYF
- TRBJ2-5 TRBV20-1 TRBD2 TGCAGTGCCCTGCCCACTAGCGGGGGGGATTACAATGAGCAGTACTTC CSALPTSGGDYNEQYF
few TRBJ2-1 TRBV6-5 TRBD2 TGTGCCAGCAGTTCCGGGACTAGGAGGGCAGAGCAGTTCTTC CASSSGTRRAEQFF
- TRBJ2-5 TRBV10-3 - TGTGCCATCAGTGAGTTGGCAAAAGAGACCCAGTACTTC CAISELAKETQYF
- TRBJ2-1 TRBV5-1 - TGCGCCAGCAGCTTGGGAGACGGCGGCCCAACCTACAATGAGCAGTTCTTC CASSLGDGGPTYNEQFF
few TRBJ2-1 TRBV20-1 - TGCAGTGCTAGGGGTTCCCATTTGGATGAGCAGTTCTTC CSARGSHLDEQFF
- TRBJ2-1 TRBV3-1 TRBD2 TGTGCCAGCAGCCAAGGGCCTTGGGGGGGCAATGAGCAGTTCTTC CASSQGPWGGNEQFF
few TRBJ2-5 TRBV25-1 - TGTGCCAGCAGACCGGGACAAGGGGTGGAGACCCAGTACTTC CASRPGQGVETQYF
few TRBJ2-5 TRBV24-1 - TGTGCCACCAGTGACGGCAGAGCCCAAGAGACCCAGTACTTC CATSDGRAQETQYF
few TRBJ2-1 TRBV5-1 - TGCGCCAGCAGCTTGGCGGTGACAGGCGTGAGTGAGCAGTTCTTC CASSLAVTGVSEQFF
- TRBJ2-7 TRBV10-3 TRBD2 TGTGCCATCAGTGAGTCTACTCGGGGGGAACTCTACGAGCAGTACTTC CAISESTRGELYEQYF
few TRBJ2-7 TRBV5-1 TRBD1 TGCGCCAGCAGTTCAGGGGGCAGGGGCCGCAACTACGAGCAGTACTTC CASSSGGRGRNYEQYF
once TRBJ2-7 TRBV5-4 - TGTGCCAGCAGCTTGGGCGGGGACCACGAGCAGTACTTC CASSLGGDHEQYF
few TRBJ1-6 TRBV28 - TGTGCCAGCAGTTTAATTATCTCGGCAGAGCCCCAACACCACTTT CASSLIISAEPQHHF
- TRBJ2-7 TRBV28 TRBD1 TGTGCCATCCAGACCGGGACAGGGACCTACGAGCAGTACTTC CAIQTGTGTYEQYF
- TRBJ2-3 TRBV7-2 - TGTGCCAGCAGCCCCGACAGAGCCGTTGATACGCAGTATTTT CASSPDRAVDTQYF
few TRBJ2-3 TRBV7-2 TRBD2 TGTGCCAGCAGCCCGAGACTAGCGGCCTCAGTGGATACGCAGTATTTT CASSPRLAASVDTQYF
few TRBJ2-7 TRBV20-1 TRBD1 TGCAGTGGAAACAGGGGCTCGGTGGACGAGCAGTACTTC CSGNRGSVDEQYF
- TRBJ2-4 TRBV7-9 - TGTGCCAGCAGCTTACCCGAGTCAGGGATAGCCAAAAACATTCAGTACTTC CASSLPESGIAKNIQYF
- TRBJ1-5 TRBV27 - TGTGCCAGCAGTTTATGGTCTGGGCAGGGGTTTCAGCCCCAGCATTTT CASSLWSGQGFQPQHF
few TRBJ2-1 TRBV20-1 - TGCAGTGCTAGAGGCGACCCGAGCTCCTACAATGAGCAGTTCTTC CSARGDPSSYNEQFF